The rows below give T cell receptor beta chains drawn from one sample of a study of shared clonotypes between healthy human individuals. The protocol was immunoSEQ multiplex PCR, while the TCRdb copy is restricted to in-frame clones and leaves out a portion. The sample lists under 850,000 clones, approximately 77% occurring once. Specimen: memory CD4+ T cells sorted from blood. The receptors were sampled from a woman in her 30s in good health. The CDR3 runs from the conserved cysteine through the conserved F or W. The D gene is left open where the match is weak. Where a row states a size, it is once, few, many or the class of an expanded clone; other rows omit it.

j_gene	abundance	d_gene	len	v_gene	CDR3nt	CDR3aa
TRBJ2-5	NA	TRBD1	15	TRBV9	TGTGCCAGCAGCGTAAGCCAGGGGGCCGGAGAGACCCAGTACTTC	CASSVSQGAGETQYF
TRBJ2-6	NA	NA	17	TRBV7-3	TGTGCCAGCAGCTTATGGTCTGGGGGGCCTGGGGCCAACGTCCTGACTTTC	CASSLWSGGPGANVLTF
TRBJ2-5	NA	NA	14	TRBV6-1	TGTGCCAGCCTCACCGGGGCTACCCAAGAGACCCAGTACTTC	CASLTGATQETQYF
TRBJ2-3	NA	NA	13	TRBV19	TGTGCCAGTAGTTTGGGCCAGGCAGATACGCAGTATTTT	CASSLGQADTQYF
TRBJ1-5	NA	NA	14	TRBV28	TGTGCCAGCAGGCCCGCGGACTTAGGGCAGCCCCAGCATTTT	CASRPADLGQPQHF
TRBJ2-7	few	TRBD2	15	TRBV6-6	TGTGCCAGCAGTTACTCTAGAAGCGGGGGCTACGAGCAGTACTTC	CASSYSRSGGYEQYF
TRBJ2-1	NA	NA	14	TRBV9	TGTGCCAGCAGCAGGCAGGGCGTCCACAATGAGCAGTTCTTC	CASSRQGVHNEQFF
TRBJ2-2	NA	NA	13	TRBV5-6	TGTGCCAGCAGCCCTAGATACACCGGGGAGCTGTTTTTT	CASSPRYTGELFF
TRBJ1-2	few	TRBD1	14	TRBV6-1	TGTGCCAGCAGTGAGCTGACAGGGAACTATGGCTACACCTTC	CASSELTGNYGYTF
TRBJ1-2	once	TRBD1	15	TRBV5-1	TGCGCCAGCAGCTTGGTGGTGTCAGGGGGCGAAGGCTACACCTTC	CASSLVVSGGEGYTF